These T cell receptor beta chains were read from a single sample in a study of graft-versus-host responses after intestinal transplantation. Assay used: immunoSEQ multiplex PCR; TCRdb lists only in-frame clones, some missing. The table lists roughly 100,000 clones, about nine tenths of them singletons, with about 0.18% in the top ten. These receptors have no known antigen. The source was unstimulated CD4+ T cells sorted from spleen or lymph node cells, collected before transplant. The receptors were sampled from a human donor who was the organ donor for an intestinal transplant. CDR3s leave out the opening cysteine and the closing phenylalanine or tryptophan. A D gene is named only where the DNA matches it firmly.

V gene: TRBV7-6
D gene: TRBD1
CDR3 protein: ASSLGGQGAYEQY

V gene: TRBV5-3
D gene: TRBD2
CDR3 protein: ARSRSAGLTQETQY

V gene: TRBV11-2
D gene: TRBD2
CDR3 protein: ASSPGLAGSPTRQF

V gene: TRBV27
D gene: TRBD1
CDR3 protein: ASNLSGAGGNYGYT

V gene: TRBV27
D gene: NA
CDR3 protein: ASRERLRRPPKF

V gene: TRBV2
D gene: TRBD1
CDR3 protein: ASRAGQANSPLH

V gene: TRBV6-4
D gene: NA
CDR3 protein: ASSESGGPQPQH

V gene: TRBV7-9
D gene: TRBD2
CDR3 protein: ASRTSGEETQY

V gene: TRBV5-1
D gene: TRBD1
CDR3 protein: ASSAGDSRLVEQY

V gene: TRBV5-1
D gene: NA
CDR3 protein: ASSLIPISTDTQY

V gene: TRBV10-2
D gene: TRBD1
CDR3 protein: ASREWTGVAGELF

V gene: TRBV6-5
D gene: NA
CDR3 protein: ASSYSLAEAYEQY

V gene: TRBV9
D gene: TRBD1
CDR3 protein: ASSEQGVKGYT

V gene: TRBV29-1
D gene: NA
CDR3 protein: SESTGTDTQY

V gene: TRBV6-1
D gene: TRBD1
CDR3 protein: ASRLQGASGNTIY

V gene: TRBV6-5
D gene: TRBD1
CDR3 protein: ASSYSNRGHGNIQY

V gene: TRBV7-2
D gene: NA
CDR3 protein: ASSLTTLRNQPQH

V gene: TRBV5-4
D gene: NA
CDR3 protein: ASSFEGAASVAF

V gene: TRBV5-4
D gene: NA
CDR3 protein: ASSFPQANYGYT

V gene: TRBV11-3
D gene: NA
CDR3 protein: ASSQLGGYNEQF

V gene: TRBV2
D gene: TRBD1
CDR3 protein: ASEQGLNSNQPQH

V gene: TRBV7-9
D gene: TRBD1
CDR3 protein: ASSLAPGQIGNTIY

V gene: TRBV6-5
D gene: TRBD1
CDR3 protein: ASSYAGGRYEQY

V gene: TRBV6-4
D gene: NA
CDR3 protein: ASSLGPGSSTDTQY

V gene: TRBV9
D gene: NA
CDR3 protein: ASSVGEGSGNTIY

V gene: TRBV2
D gene: TRBD1
CDR3 protein: ASSESTTGGATNEKLF

V gene: TRBV10-3
D gene: TRBD1
CDR3 protein: AISESTGGFLAYEQY

V gene: TRBV5-4
D gene: TRBD1
CDR3 protein: ASSPGQASYEQY

V gene: TRBV11-2
D gene: NA
CDR3 protein: ASSLRTRGEAF

V gene: TRBV30
D gene: NA
CDR3 protein: AWRLTEAGANVLT

V gene: TRBV5-6
D gene: NA
CDR3 protein: ASSFWAGEKLF